This paragraph covers one TCR beta chain sequence. Its target is unknown. This specimen belongs to a study of cytotoxic CD8 clonotypes in ibrutinib-treated CLL. On the study more broadly: Mean values per sample were around 250,000 productive templates and around 96,000 productive rearrangements.

Study observations and caveats: The study found baseline clonality above age-matched healthy donors, tracking circulating CD8+ T-cell counts.

Extraction of roughly 2 micrograms of genomic DNA from cryopreserved PBMCs supplied material for TCR beta libraries. V dropped 5 bases and J dropped 13; count of bases not matched to a gene: 13. Germline CDR1 and CDR2: SGHTA and FQGTGA. This CDR3 is 15 amino acids long. Here immunoSEQ multiplex PCR was the method, and the copy in TCRdb shows in-frame clones only, minus some. The sample records 110,000 to 150,000 clones, 75% to 80% being singletons. The sample here was PBMCs, taken after 24 months of ibrutinib treatment. The rearrangement uses TRBV7-3 and TRBJ2-2; 10 bases are a match to TRBD1. This sequence was found in a human donor with chronic lymphocytic leukemia. In DNA, the CDR3 is TGTGCCAGCAGCCTAAGGACAGGGGGGTCGGATAGGCTGTTTTTT. Translating it yields CASSLRTGGSDRLFF. Based on the CDR3 plus reference TRBV7-3 and TRBJ2-2, the full variable domain is GAGVSQTPSNKVTEKGKYVELRCDPISGHTALYWYRQSLGQGPEFLIYFQGTGAADDSGLPNDRFFAVRPEGSVSTLKIQRTERGDSAVYLCASSLRTGGSDRLFFGEGSRLTVL.